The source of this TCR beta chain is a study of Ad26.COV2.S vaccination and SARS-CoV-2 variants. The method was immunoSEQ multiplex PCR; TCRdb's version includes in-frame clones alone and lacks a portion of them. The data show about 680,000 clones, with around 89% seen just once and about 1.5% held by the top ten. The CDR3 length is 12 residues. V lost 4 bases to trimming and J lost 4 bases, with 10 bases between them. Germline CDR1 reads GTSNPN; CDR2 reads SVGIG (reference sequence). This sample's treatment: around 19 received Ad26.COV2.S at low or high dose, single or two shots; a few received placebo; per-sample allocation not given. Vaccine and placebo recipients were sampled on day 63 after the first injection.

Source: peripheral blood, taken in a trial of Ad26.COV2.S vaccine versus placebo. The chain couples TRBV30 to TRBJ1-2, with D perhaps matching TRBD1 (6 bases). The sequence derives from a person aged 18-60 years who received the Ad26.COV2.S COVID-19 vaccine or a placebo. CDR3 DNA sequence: TGTGCCTGGACCCGGACAGCCTATGGCTACACCTTC. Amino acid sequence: CAWTRTAYGYTF.